The next 25 T cell receptor beta chains were all read from a single sample in a study of cytomegalovirus exposure and HLA in healthy donors. Both 60 Vbeta primers and 13 Jbeta primers went into the PCR. Sequencing was performed with immunoSEQ multiplex PCR; in TCRdb, only in-frame clones are kept and a portion is missing. The top ten hold approximately 0.8% of the sample, which has more than 150,000 clones, around 86% seen once. Sequenced: PBMCs. These receptors were obtained from a woman younger than 35 in good health and CMV-seronegative.

This clone came up once. The V and J genes are TRBV2 and TRBJ2-1, with unresolved D. The germline V gene encodes CDR1 SNHLY and CDR2 FYNNEI. CDR3 length: 12 residues. V shed 6 bases and J shed 8 bases, with 11 bases lying between them. CDR3 DNA: TGTGCCAGCAGAACAGCCGTCGATGAGCAGTTCTTC. Translated, it gives CASRTAVDEQFF.

This clone came up once. This chain connects TRBV21-1 to TRBJ2-1; the table's D gene call, TRBD2, was not cross checked with the DNA. TRBV21-1 is a listed pseudogene. This CDR3 has 14 amino acids. The DNA of the CDR3 is TGTGCCAGCAGCTCTCGGGAGGACAACAATGAGCAGTTCTTC. Protein product: CASSSREDNNEQFF.

Comments on this clone: Other DNA variants within this sample encode the same CDR3. This chain uses TRBV5-3 with TRBJ1-1; 10 nucleotides align to TRBD1. TRBV5-3 is an ORF; its function is uncertain. V shed 7 bases and J 1 base; nucleotides not matched to a gene: 13. The CDR3 sequence is 17 residues long. The CDR3 loop is CARALERQGARNTEAFF. DNA of the CDR3: TGTGCCAGAGCTCTAGAAAGACAGGGGGCTAGGAACACTGAAGCTTTCTTT.

J is TRBJ2-3 and V is TRBV5-6; 12 positions agree with TRBD2. The CDR3 extends over 16 amino acids. Trimming cost V 2 bases and J 3 bases; bases outside gene matches: 4. Germline CDR1 is SGHDT and CDR2 is YYEEEE. This chain's CDR3 is CASSFPSGGGTDTQYF. The CDR3 region has the DNA TGTGCCAGCAGCTTCCCTAGCGGGGGGGGGACAGATACGCAGTATTTT.

The rearrangement joins TRBV19 to TRBJ1-5; D unclear. Germline values: CDR1 LNHDA, CDR2 SQIVND (reference sequence). Between the trimmed V and J ends, which lost 3 bases and 2 bases, there was a span of 11 bases. This CDR3 has 15 residues. In nucleotides, the CDR3 is TGTGCCAGTAGTATCGGGTCTTGGGGCAATCAGCCCCAGCATTTT. It yields the protein CASSIGSWGNQPQHF.

The chain has TRBV10-3 and TRBJ1-5, with a tentative D call TRBD1 (6 bases). Trimming stripped 8 bases from V and 7 bases from J, with 12 bases between. Germline V gives CDR1 ENHRY, CDR2 SYGVKD. The CDR3 extends over 12 amino acids. CDR3 region: CAIYRDQQPQHF. The CDR3 DNA sequence: TGTGCCATCTACAGGGATCAACAGCCCCAGCATTTT.

The chain carries TRBV27 and TRBJ2-7; 11 bases match TRBD1. Looked up from germline, CDR1 is MNHEY and CDR2 is SMNVEV (reference sequence). Losses at the gene ends were 6 bases for V and 6 bases for J; bases not matched to a gene: 10. This CDR3 region has 15 residues. This chain's CDR3 is CASRHQWTGGGEQYF. The CDR3 DNA reads TGTGCCAGCAGACACCAATGGACAGGGGGCGGCGAGCAGTACTTC.

The chain uses TRBV15 and TRBJ1-4; 8 positions match TRBD1. After removal of 0 bases from V and 8 bases from J, the junction contained 14 bases not matched to a gene. This CDR3 is 18 amino acids long. Germline-derived CDR1 and CDR2 are LNHNV and YYDKDF (reference sequence). CDR3 nucleotides: TGTGCCACCAGCAGAGATAACCCGGACAGGGAACGGAGGGAAAAACTGTTTTTT. It encodes CATSRDNPDRERREKLFF.

This clone appeared a single time. This chain connects TRBV5-1 to TRBJ2-1; D gene uncertain. This CDR3 spans 15 amino acids. V was trimmed by 0 bases and J by 0 bases, leaving 7 bases between them. Germline assignment: CDR1 SGHRS and CDR2 YFSETQ. Here the CDR3 reads CASSLEASSYNEQFF. The CDR3 nucleotides are TGCGCCAGCAGCTTGGAGGCTAGCTCCTACAATGAGCAGTTCTTC.

The chain uses TRBV27 and TRBJ2-7; D is undetermined. This CDR3 spans 13 amino acids. Germline loops: CDR1 MNHEY, CDR2 SMNVEV (reference sequence). Trimming removed 5 bases at V and 2 bases at J, with 10 bases between. The DNA for the CDR3 is TGTGCCAGCAGTAGTCTAGGAGCCTACGAGCAGTACTTC. It yields the protein CASSSLGAYEQYF.

The chain employs TRBV28 and TRBJ2-7, with TRBD1 identical over 8 bases. Germline values: CDR1 MDHEN, CDR2 SYDVKM. After removal of 2 bases from V and 3 bases from J, the junction contained 3 bases not matched to a gene. CDR3 length equals 14 residues. In nucleotides, the CDR3 is TGTGCCAGCAGTTTAGGACAGGGTAGCTACGAGCAGTACTTC. Translating gives CASSLGQGSYEQYF.

This chain uses TRBV10-2 with TRBJ2-5; possible D gene TRBD2, 5 bases. The CDR3 has 12 amino acids. CDR1 WSHSY and CDR2 SAAADI come from the germline V gene. The V gene lost 10 bases and the J gene lost 10 bases, with 19 bases spanning the gap. CDR3 amino acids: CATREGLMDQYF. The CDR3 DNA reads as TGCGCCACACGGGAAGGTTTGATGGACCAGTACTTC.

This clone has a single count. The J gene is TRBJ2-7, the V gene TRBV28; TRBD2 is a possible D gene (5 bases). Trimming stripped 7 bases from V and 3 bases from J, with 19 bases between. CDR3 length: 15 amino acids. Germline V gene sequence: CDR1 MDHEN, CDR2 SYDVKM. CDR3 bases: TGTGCCAGCACCAGGAATTTAGCGATCGGCTACGAGCAGTACTTC. Its protein product is CASTRNLAIGYEQYF.

The chain carries TRBV6-1 and TRBJ2-3; D remains unclear. This CDR3 contains 13 residues. The germline V gene encodes CDR1 MNHNS and CDR2 SASEGT. V lost 1 base and J 7 bases, leaving 9 bases between the germline ends. CDR3 in amino acids: CASSEELPYTQYF. The CDR3 region has the DNA TGTGCCAGCAGTGAAGAACTGCCTTATACGCAGTATTTT.

This clone was seen once. This chain connects TRBV28 to TRBJ2-7, with D perhaps matching TRBD1 (5 bases). Germline CDR1 is MDHEN and CDR2 is SYDVKM. Trimming removed 2 bases at V and 3 bases at J, with 11 bases between. The CDR3 is 14 amino acids. The CDR3 DNA sequence: TGTGCCAGCAGTTTACAGGGTGGAAGCTACGAGCAGTACTTC. This encodes CASSLQGGSYEQYF.

This chain connects TRBV11-2 to TRBJ2-1; D is possibly TRBD2 (6 bases). V lost 4 bases, J lost 0 bases, and 19 bases lay in between. Germline V gene sequence: CDR1 SGHAT, CDR2 FQNNGV. The CDR3 contains 18 residues. CDR3 sequence: CASSSPTIRDFSYNEQFF. Written as DNA, the CDR3 is TGTGCCAGCAGCTCGCCTACGATCAGGGACTTCTCCTACAATGAGCAGTTCTTC.

The chain links TRBV7-2 to TRBJ1-6; D uncertain. Germline V gene data show CDR1 as SGHTA and CDR2 as FQGNSA. The CDR3 has 14 residues. V lost 1 base to trimming and J lost 6 bases, with 7 bases between them. The CDR3 protein is CASSLGLSNSPLHF. In DNA form, the CDR3 reads TGTGCCAGCAGCTTAGGCCTGAGTAATTCACCCCTCCACTTT.

A few counts support this clone. The chain joins TRBV6-5 to TRBJ1-1, with D unclear. Trimming pared 5 bases from V and 5 bases from J, leaving 15 bases between. The CDR3 is made up of 14 amino acids. The germline V gene has CDR1 MNHEY and CDR2 SVGAGI. The CDR3: CASSLDRRGTEAFF. The CDR3 DNA is TGTGCCAGCAGTCTCGATCGCCGGGGTACTGAAGCTTTCTTT.

The rearrangement joins TRBV5-1 to TRBJ1-2, with 8 positions matching TRBD1. Germline loops: CDR1 SGHRS, CDR2 YFSETQ. The CDR3 runs to 13 residues. The V and J ends lost 4 bases and 6 bases, in that order; junction bases with no gene match: 5. The CDR3 is CASSGQGFDGYTF. The DNA for the CDR3 is TGCGCCAGCAGCGGACAGGGTTTCGATGGCTACACCTTC.

The chain has TRBV28 and TRBJ1-1; the D gene is possibly TRBD1 (5 bases). The germline gives CDR1 MDHEN, CDR2 SYDVKM. V lost 3 bases, J lost 7 bases, and 12 bases lay in between. The CDR3 consists of 13 residues. CDR3 protein: CASSLVGGSEAFF. CDR3 coding DNA: TGTGCCAGCAGTTTGGTCGGGGGGAGTGAAGCTTTCTTT.

The chain is built from TRBV5-1 and TRBJ1-1; 8 nucleotides agree with TRBD1. J gave up 4 bases and V 4 bases, and 3 bases lay outside the gene matches. CDR3 length: 13 amino acids. Germline V CDR1 and CDR2: SGHRS, YFSETQ. The CDR3, as DNA: TGCGCCAGCAGCGGACAGGGAGGCACTGAAGCTTTCTTT. Residues: CASSGQGGTEAFF.

This chain uses TRBV6-1 with TRBJ2-5, with D maybe TRBD2 (7 bases). With 7 bases removed from V and 2 bases from J, the gap between germline ends came to 14 bases. The CDR3 has 14 residues. Germline V gene lookup returns CDR1 MNHNS and CDR2 SASEGT. Here the CDR3 DNA reads TGTGCCAGCAAAGGGGGGGGGCCGCAAGAGACCCAGTACTTC. Translating it yields CASKGGGPQETQYF.

The genes are TRBV9 and TRBJ2-1; 8 bases agree with TRBD2. The CDR3 covers 15 residues. CDR1 is SGDLS and CDR2 is YYNGEE in the germline V gene. V shed 1 base and J 5 bases; nucleotides not matched to a gene: 5. CDR3 sequence reads: CASSVRVSGNNEQFF. DNA for the CDR3: TGTGCCAGCAGCGTAAGGGTTAGCGGGAACAATGAGCAGTTCTTC.

Remarks on this clone: The junction and the germline gene differ at one end; a read error may be behind it. The chain joins TRBV7-9 to TRBJ1-2; D gene ambiguous. Germline CDR1 reads SEHNR; CDR2 reads FQNEAQ (reference sequence). The CDR3 runs to 17 residues. DNA for the CDR3: TGTTCCAGCAGCAAGACTGAAAGGGCCCGGGGATGGAAAGGCTACACCTTC. Amino acids: CSSSKTERARGWKGYTF.

In this sample, this clone turned up once. V is TRBV6-5 and J is TRBJ1-3; 10 nucleotides align to TRBD1. CDR3 length equals 15 residues. V lost 6 bases and J lost 3; bases outside the gene matches: 5. In germline, CDR1 is MNHEY, CDR2 SVGAGI. The CDR3 DNA follows: TGTGCCAGCAGCCTGACAGGGGGCCTTGGAAACACCATATATTTT. The encoded protein is CASSLTGGLGNTIYF.